The clone carrying this T cell receptor beta chain was detected ten times or more. Its specificity is unknown. An equimolar mix of two oligonucleotides served as the beta constant-region primer for TRBC1 and TRBC2. Four rounds of PCR amplified the ligated cDNA using nested alpha and beta constant-region primers plus SP2. A single record per CDR3 protein comes from TCRdb applying MiXCR to the UMI-ligation and nested PCR reads. This table has under 150,000 distinct CDR3 sequences, under 25% appearing once. There are 14 residues in the CDR3. V was cut by 4 bases and J by 5 bases, with 14 bases left in between. Germline V gene lookup returns CDR1 LGHDT and CDR2 YNNKEL (reference sequence). This record belongs to a study of naive and memory T cell subsets. Cells stained for CD3, CD4, CD8, CD45RA, CD27 and viability were sorted into four CD45RA/CD27 subsets. General study points: A few larger clonotypes appeared in naive repertoires, especially CD8, possibly memory cells re-expressing CD45RA. Clonotypes are single alpha or beta chains, not paired receptors.

This sequence joins TRBV3-1 and TRBJ1-1; D uncertain. The TCR was taken from a human donor in good health. The sequenced sample consisted of naive CD8+ T cells from blood. The CDR3 spells CASSPQLSGTEAFF. As DNA, the CDR3 is TGTGCCAGCAGCCCTCAACTGTCAGGTACTGAAGCTTTCTTT. Combining the CDR3 with reference TRBV3-1 and TRBJ1-1 gives the whole variable domain DTAVSQTPKYLVTQMGNDKSIKCEQNLGHDTMYWYKQDSKKFLKIMFSYNNKELIINETVPNRFSPKSPDKAHLNLHINSLELGDSAVYFCASSPQLSGTEAFFGQGTRLTVV.